This T cell receptor (beta chain) was retrieved from a study of CD8+ T cells in alopecia areata. Across the whole study: Twice daily, treated patients received 5 to 10 mg of oral tofacitinib.

The treatment here: oral pan-JAK inhibitor, 5-10 mg twice daily. Samples from alopecia areata patients were lesional scalp punch biopsies and peripheral blood. Once RNA had been extracted, it was reverse transcribed into cDNA to act as the sequencing template. Assay used: immunoSEQ multiplex PCR; TCRdb lists only in-frame clones, some missing. The sample has about 210,000 clones, approximately 70% seen once. The germline V gene has CDR1 MRHNA and CDR2 SNTAGT. The CDR3 is made up of 13 amino acids. Trimming took 10 bases from V and 1 from J, leaving 13 bases between them. The sequence was obtained from a human donor with alopecia areata. Source: CD4+ T cells sorted from blood, taken at week 44, from a patient treated with tofacitinib. The rearrangement links TRBV6-4 to TRBJ1-1; D gene ambiguous. The CDR3 reads CATAPEPNTEAFF. DNA for the CDR3: TGTGCCACGGCCCCCGAACCGAACACTGAAGCTTTCTTT.